The source of this TCR beta chain is a study of T-cell memory formation after mild COVID-19. Trimming shortened V by 1 base and J by 13 bases, and 8 bases separated the two germline ends. Germline-derived CDR1 and CDR2 are SEHNR and FQNEAQ (reference sequence). The CDR3 covers 12 residues. Notes on the study in general: A balance of CD4 and CD8 characterized clones contracting day 15 to 85, whereas later expanders leaned CD4+. The authors left the SARS-CoV-2 specificity of second-wave clones peaking on day 37 unconfirmed.

TCRdb re-derived calls from the 5' RACE reads in MiXCR, one entry per CDR3 protein. Of almost 45,000 distinct CDR3 sequences listed, roughly 7% are singletons. Remarks on this clonotype: Its antigen is not known.

Sequences were obtained from PBMCs or a T cell subset sorted from them (not recorded which). The chain joins TRBV7-9 to TRBJ1-6; a weak D match, TRBD1 (5 bases). The clonotype was recovered from an adult who had mild COVID-19 (a few samples of this study predate the infection). Cell type and time point are not known. The CDR3 bases are TGTGCCAGCAGCTTAGGTTCAGGGCCCCTCCACTTT. Translated, it gives CASSLGSGPLHF.